What follows describes a single T cell receptor (beta chain). Trimming stripped 6 bases from V and 1 base from J, with 11 bases between. Germline V gives CDR1 LNHDA, CDR2 SQIVND (reference sequence). This CDR3 spans 14 amino acids. The sample comes from a study of T cell responses to AZD1222 COVID-19 vaccine. Investigators merged groups given second doses at roughly 4 or roughly 12 weeks. Libraries were prepared by immunoSEQ multiplex PCR; TCRdb keeps only in-frame clonotypes and omits some of them. Found here are 250,000 to 300,000 clones, approximately 94% of them singletons; the top ten hold about 0.5%.

This TCR derives from an adult who received the AZD1222 COVID-19 vaccine. V usage is TRBV19 and J usage is TRBJ2-3, with D perhaps being TRBD1 or TRBD2 (5 bases each). The sequencing used peripheral blood, collected 28 days after the second AZD1222 dose. CDR3 region: CASSRDQGTDTQYF. The CDR3 nucleotides read TGTGCCAGTAGCCGGGACCAGGGCACAGATACGCAGTATTTT.